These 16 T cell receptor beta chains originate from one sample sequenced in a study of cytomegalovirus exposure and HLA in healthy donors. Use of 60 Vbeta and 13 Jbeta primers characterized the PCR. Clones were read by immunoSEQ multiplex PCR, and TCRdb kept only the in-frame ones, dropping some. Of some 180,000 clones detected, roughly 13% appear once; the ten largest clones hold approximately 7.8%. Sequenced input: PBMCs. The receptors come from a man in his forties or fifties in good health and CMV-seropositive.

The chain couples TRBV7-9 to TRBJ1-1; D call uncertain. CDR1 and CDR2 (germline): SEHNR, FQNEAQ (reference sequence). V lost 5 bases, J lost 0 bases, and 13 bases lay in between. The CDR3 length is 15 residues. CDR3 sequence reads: CASSPRATVNTEAFF. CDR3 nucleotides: TGTGCCAGCAGCCCAAGAGCGACGGTGAACACTGAAGCTTTCTTT. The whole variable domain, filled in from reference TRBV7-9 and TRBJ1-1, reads DTGVSQNPRHKITKRGQNVTFRCDPISEHNRLYWYRQTLGQGPEFLTYFQNEAQLEKSRLLSDRFSAERPKGSFSTLEIQRTEQGDSAMYLCASSPRATVNTEAFFGQGTRLTVV.

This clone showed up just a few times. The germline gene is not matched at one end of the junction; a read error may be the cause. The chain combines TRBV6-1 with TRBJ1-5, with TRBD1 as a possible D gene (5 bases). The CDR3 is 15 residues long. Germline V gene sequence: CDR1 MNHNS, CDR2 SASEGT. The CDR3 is CASSENQGSYQPQHF. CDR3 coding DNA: TGTGCCAGCAGTGAAAATCAGGGTAGCTATCAGCCCCAGCATTTT.

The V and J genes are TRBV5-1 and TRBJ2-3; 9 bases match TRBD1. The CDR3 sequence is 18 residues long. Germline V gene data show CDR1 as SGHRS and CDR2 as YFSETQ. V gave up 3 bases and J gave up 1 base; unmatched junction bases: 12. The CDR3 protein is CASSSGQGITFGTDTQYF. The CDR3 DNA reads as TGCGCCAGCAGCTCGGGACAGGGAATTACCTTCGGCACAGATACGCAGTATTTT.

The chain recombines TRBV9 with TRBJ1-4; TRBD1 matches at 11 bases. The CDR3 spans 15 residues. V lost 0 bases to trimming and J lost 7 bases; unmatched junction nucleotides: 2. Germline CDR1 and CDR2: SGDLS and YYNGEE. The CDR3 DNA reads TGTGCCAGCAGCGTAGGTGGGACAGGGGGTGAAAAACTGTTTTTT. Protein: CASSVGGTGGEKLFF.

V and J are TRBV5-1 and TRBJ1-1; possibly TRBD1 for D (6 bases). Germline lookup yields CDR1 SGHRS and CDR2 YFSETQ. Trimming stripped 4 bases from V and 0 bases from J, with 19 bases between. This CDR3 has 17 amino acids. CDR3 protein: CASSLRGGQSMNTEAFF. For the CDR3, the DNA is TGCGCCAGCAGCCTCCGCGGGGGACAATCAATGAACACTGAAGCTTTCTTT.

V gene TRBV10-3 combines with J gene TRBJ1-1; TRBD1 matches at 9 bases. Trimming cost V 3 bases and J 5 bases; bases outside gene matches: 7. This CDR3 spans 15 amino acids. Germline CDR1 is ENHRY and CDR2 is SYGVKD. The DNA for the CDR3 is TGTGCCATCAGTGATTTCGGGACAGGGAATACTGAAGCTTTCTTT. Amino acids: CAISDFGTGNTEAFF.

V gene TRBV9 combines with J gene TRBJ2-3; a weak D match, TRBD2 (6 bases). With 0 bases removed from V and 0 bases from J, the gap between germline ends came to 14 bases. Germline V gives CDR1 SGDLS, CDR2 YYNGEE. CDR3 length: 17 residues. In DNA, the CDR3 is TGTGCCAGCAGCGTAGGGAGTGGCGGGGTAAGCACAGATACGCAGTATTTT. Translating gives CASSVGSGGVSTDTQYF.

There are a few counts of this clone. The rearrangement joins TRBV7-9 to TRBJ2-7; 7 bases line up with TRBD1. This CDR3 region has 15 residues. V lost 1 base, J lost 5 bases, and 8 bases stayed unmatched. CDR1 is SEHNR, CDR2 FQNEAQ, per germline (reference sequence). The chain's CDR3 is CASSLGRQGFHEQYV. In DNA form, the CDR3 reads TGTGCCAGCAGCTTAGGCCGACAGGGTTTCCACGAGCAGTACGTC.

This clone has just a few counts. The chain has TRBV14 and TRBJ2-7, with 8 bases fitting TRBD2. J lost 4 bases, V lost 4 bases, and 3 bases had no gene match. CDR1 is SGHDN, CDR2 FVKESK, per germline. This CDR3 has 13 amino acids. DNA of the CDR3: TGTGCCAGCAGCCCCGGGGGGGTATACGAGCAGTACTTC. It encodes CASSPGGVYEQYF.

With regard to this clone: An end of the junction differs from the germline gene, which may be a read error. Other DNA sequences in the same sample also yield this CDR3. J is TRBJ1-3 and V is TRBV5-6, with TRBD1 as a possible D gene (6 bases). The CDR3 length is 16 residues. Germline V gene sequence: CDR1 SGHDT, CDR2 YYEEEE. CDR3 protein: CASSGRTVRSGNTIYF. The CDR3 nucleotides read TGTGCCAGCAGCGGACGGACAGTTCGCTCTGGGAACACCATATATTTT.

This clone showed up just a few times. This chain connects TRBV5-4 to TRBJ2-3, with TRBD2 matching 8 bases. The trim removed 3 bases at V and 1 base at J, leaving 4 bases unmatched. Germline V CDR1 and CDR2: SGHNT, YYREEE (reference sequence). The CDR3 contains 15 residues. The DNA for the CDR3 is TGTGCCAGCAGCTCGGGGGGGCCAGGCACAGATACGCAGTATTTT. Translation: CASSSGGPGTDTQYF.

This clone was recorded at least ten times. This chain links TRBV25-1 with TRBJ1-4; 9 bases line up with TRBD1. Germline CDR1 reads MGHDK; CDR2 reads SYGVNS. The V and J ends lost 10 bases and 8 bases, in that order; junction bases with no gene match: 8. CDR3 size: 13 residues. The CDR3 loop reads CATAGTGLEKLFF. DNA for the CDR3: TGTGCCACTGCTGGGACAGGGCTCGAAAAACTGTTTTTT.

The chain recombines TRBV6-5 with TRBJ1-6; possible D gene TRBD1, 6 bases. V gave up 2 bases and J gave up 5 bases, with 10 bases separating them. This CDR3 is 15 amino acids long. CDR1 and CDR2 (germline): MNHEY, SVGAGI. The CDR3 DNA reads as TGTGCCAGCAGTTACAGGGACACGAATAATTCACCCCTCCACTTT. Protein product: CASSYRDTNNSPLHF.

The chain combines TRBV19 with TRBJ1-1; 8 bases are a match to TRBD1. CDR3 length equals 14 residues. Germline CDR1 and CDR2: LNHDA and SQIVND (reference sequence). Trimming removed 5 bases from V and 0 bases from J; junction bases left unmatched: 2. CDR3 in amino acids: CASSWTGMNTEAFF. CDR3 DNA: TGTGCCAGTAGTTGGACAGGGATGAACACTGAAGCTTTCTTT.

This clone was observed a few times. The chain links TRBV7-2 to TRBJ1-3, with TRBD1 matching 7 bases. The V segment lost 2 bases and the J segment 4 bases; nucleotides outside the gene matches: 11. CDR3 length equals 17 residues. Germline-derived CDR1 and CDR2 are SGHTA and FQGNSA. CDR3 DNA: TGTGCCAGCAGCTTAACCTCGACAGGGCCAAAGGGAAACACCATATATTTT. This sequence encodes CASSLTSTGPKGNTIYF.

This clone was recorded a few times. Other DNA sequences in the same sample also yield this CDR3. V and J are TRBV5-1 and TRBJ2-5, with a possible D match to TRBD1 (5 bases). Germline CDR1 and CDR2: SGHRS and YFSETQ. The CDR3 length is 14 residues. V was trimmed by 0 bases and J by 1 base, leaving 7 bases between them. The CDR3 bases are TGCGCCAGCAGCTTGGGAGACAGCCAAGAGACCCAGTACTTC. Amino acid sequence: CASSLGDSQETQYF.